The T cell receptor beta chain described here comes from a study of graft-versus-host responses after intestinal transplantation (dated by TCRdb to the early 2020s). Context from the whole study: The transplants that recipients got were multivisceral, liver-intestinal, or isolated intestinal. Samples from a few later patients were sequenced in-house on an Illumina MiSeq with MiXCR processing rather than by the commercial service. A peak of at least 4% donor T cells among recipient peripheral blood mononuclear cells was the definition used for donor T cell macrochimerism. After intestinal transplantation, graft-versus-host and host-versus-graft alloreactive T cell clones were followed in the graft, circulation and bone marrow using bulk TCR-beta CDR3 sequencing. Every recipient was given anti-thymocyte globulin induction, followed by 2 to 3 years of maintenance tacrolimus and steroids. To identify alloreactive clones, pre-transplant mixed lymphocyte reaction products were sequenced and compared with unstimulated pre-transplant donor and recipient T cells. The cohort enrolled approximately 24 intestinal transplant recipients including one retransplant, and a few patients lacking pretransplant specimens were excluded. Points the paper makes about the study in general: The conclusions were limited by the relatively low number and heterogeneity of the intestinal transplant patients. Early after transplant, peak levels of circulating GvH clones were associated with declines in HvG clones. In patients with donor T cell macrochimerism, the allografts had high GvH to HvG T cell clonal ratios. GvH clones were detected in recipient bone marrow, and some of these GvH clones were observed earlier in ileal mucosa or blood, consistent with an intestinal mucosal origin.

Taken with the paper, the label for time point translates to: cells obtained before transplantation from donor or recipient. CD3+CD4+ and CD3+CD8+ populations were FACS-sorted from unstimulated pre-transplant donor and recipient cells taken from spleen or lymph nodes. A word on this clone: The clone's antigen remains unknown. One base away there is no much larger clone; base qualities are not given.

Libraries were constructed by the immunoSEQ multiplex PCR assay. For most patients, genomic DNA was isolated using the Qiagen DNeasy Blood and Tissue Kit and was shipped frozen to Adaptive Biotechnologies for TCR sequencing. High-throughput TCR-beta CDR3 sequencing of genomic DNA from most patients was performed by Adaptive Biotechnologies. Concerning the study's data processing: Adaptive's ImmunoSEQ software supplied the TCR sequencing data for more than 15 patients, while MiXCR and VDJtools were used to process three other patients. To correct CD4 versus CD8 sorting errors, sequences present in both subsets at a frequency ratio below 5:1 were removed. CDR3 nucleotide sequences shared between donor and recipient were removed because the origin of such sequences could not be assigned. Alloreactive clones required at least 2-fold expansion over unstimulated cells and minimum CFSE-low frequency of 0.002% (template counts) or 0.001% (read counts). Clones detected in sequenced pre-transplant spleen, lymph node, or MLR CFSE-low populations of the donor or recipient were defined as mappable. The cumulative frequency of alloreactive clones was calculated as a percentage of all sequences, weighted by copy number. TCRdb carries this immuneACCESS record with in-frame sequences only. Its versions omit some clonotypes, under half of them owing to an unresolved V gene in the studies checked, with the rest unexplained. Clone size and V and J calls were adopted from that table, with D and trimming inferred from the DNA. This sample holds about 120,000 clones; approximately 95% were observed only once. In total, the top ten clones hold over 2.5% of the sample.

CDR1 and CDR2 were assigned from the germline V gene (reference sequence) as SEHNR and FQNEAQ. The CDR3, cysteine through phenylalanine, is 15 amino acids long. Only CDR3 DNA is held: 45 bases, read in frame from base 1. Ends trimmed: V by 3 bases, J by 4 bases; bases unmatched to a gene: 9. This clonotype was sampled from a human donor who received an intestinal transplant. The material was unstimulated CD8+ T cells sorted from spleen or lymph node cells, obtained before intestinal transplant. Rearrangement joined TRBV7-9 to TRBJ2-7; 7 bases in the middle match TRBD2. The CDR3 here reads CASSFSLGGSYEQYF. DNA sequence: TGTGCCAGCAGCTTTTCCCTGGGCGGGAGTTACGAGCAGTACTTC. The CDR3, completed at both ends by the reference TRBV7-9 and TRBJ2-7 genes, gives the full variable domain DTGVSQNPRHKITKRGQNVTFRCDPISEHNRLYWYRQTLGQGPEFLTYFQNEAQLEKSRLLSDRFSAERPKGSFSTLEIQRTEQGDSAMYLCASSFSLGGSYEQYFGPGTRLTVT.